Reported below is one TCR beta chain. This clonotype was seen ten or more times. There is no known antigen for this receptor. Nothing much larger sits one base from this clone, and base qualities are not available. This entry is derived from a study of CD8 T cells in ankylosing spondylitis (dated by TCRdb to about 2017). Turning to the overall study: To find TCR variants linked to disease, the study profiled T cell receptor beta repertoires in ankylosing spondylitis patients and healthy donors. The full study cohort was made up of about two dozen ankylosing spondylitis patients and 108 healthy donors. Peripheral blood was sampled, and synovial fluid was additionally collected from ankylosing spondylitis patients. Points the paper makes about the study in general: Blood from ankylosing spondylitis patients appeared to be characterized by a TCR beta motif composed of 7 to 9 highly homologous amino acid variants. The disease-linked clones were reported to be significantly enriched in matched synovial fluid samples from ankylosing spondylitis patients. The disease-linked clones showed a CD8+ phenotype and occurred at relatively low frequencies in peripheral blood. Some TCR beta motif variants had previously been reported in synovial fluid and blood of reactive arthritis patients, which suggested common disease-initiation mechanisms.

According to the germline V gene (reference sequence), CDR1 reads DFQATT and CDR2 reads SNEGSKA. Counted from cysteine to phenylalanine, this CDR3 has 15 amino acids. Of all the DNA, just the CDR3 is kept, 45 bases in frame from base 1. At the junction V is shortened by 5 bases and J by 0 bases, with 11 bases in between. Data came from an Illumina HiSeq 2500. Quantitative 5'-RACE with molecular barcodes was used to prepare TCR beta libraries. In the original analysis: A new computational method based on a probabilistic model of VDJ rearrangement was used to identify disease-linked TCR variants. TCRdb took the public reads, trimmed them with fastp at Q25, ran MiXCR for clone calling and kept in-frame beta chains. Rows with one shared CDR3 protein collapse into an entry with the most common genes and DNA. The V and J calls shown here were made by TCRdb, not taken from the authors' results. The sample table records around 150,000 distinct CDR3 sequences; about a sixth of these occur just once. Together, the top ten hold approximately 7.8% of the sample.

The chain was built from TRBV20-1 and TRBJ1-6, and perhaps TRBD1 as D gene, on 5 matching bases. Sequences were obtained from blood, either unsorted or a sorted T cell fraction (not recorded which). The sequence derives from a male donor with ankylosing spondylitis or in good health (not recorded which). The sequenced DNA: TGCAGTGCTGCTCGACAGAGCTCCTATAATTCACCCCTCCACTTT. This encodes CSAARQSSYNSPLHF.